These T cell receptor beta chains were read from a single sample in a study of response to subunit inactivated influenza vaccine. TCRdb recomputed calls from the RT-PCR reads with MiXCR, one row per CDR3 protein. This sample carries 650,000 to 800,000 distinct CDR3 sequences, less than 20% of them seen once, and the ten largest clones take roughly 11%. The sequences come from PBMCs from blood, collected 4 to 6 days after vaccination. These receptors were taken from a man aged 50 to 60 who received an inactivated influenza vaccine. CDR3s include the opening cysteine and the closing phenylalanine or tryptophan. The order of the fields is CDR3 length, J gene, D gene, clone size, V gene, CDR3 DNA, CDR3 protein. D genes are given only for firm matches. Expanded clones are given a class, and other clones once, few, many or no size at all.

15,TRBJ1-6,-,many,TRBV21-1,TGTGCCAGCAGCAGAGTGGACAGGGCGGTAACCCCCCTCCACTTT,CASSRVDRAVTPLHF
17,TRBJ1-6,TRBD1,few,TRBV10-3,TGTGCCATCAGTGAGCCCGCGCAGGGGGTGCAACATTCACCCCTCCACTTT,CAISEPAQGVQHSPLHF
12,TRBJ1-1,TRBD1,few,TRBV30,TGTGCCTGGGACAGGGATAACACTGAAGCTTTCTTT,CAWDRDNTEAFF
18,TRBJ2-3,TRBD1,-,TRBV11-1,TGTGTCGGCTTTGGACAGGGAATCACGAACCCTAGCACAGATACGCAGTATTTT,CVGFGQGITNPSTDTQYF
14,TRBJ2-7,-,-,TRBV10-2,TGCGCCAGCAGTGAGGCGTACCTTCTCTACGAGCAGTACTTC,CASSEAYLLYEQYF
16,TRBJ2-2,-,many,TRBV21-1,TGTGCCAGCAGCAAAGAAGGGGGGAGAGCAGACGGGGAGCTGTTTTTT,CASSKEGGRADGELFF
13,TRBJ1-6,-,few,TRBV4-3,TGCGCCAGCAGCGATCAAGCGAATTCACCCCTCCACTTT,CASSDQANSPLHF
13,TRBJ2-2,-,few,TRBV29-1,TGCAGCGTTGGTGACACCTTTACCGGGGAGCTGTTTTTT,CSVGDTFTGELFF
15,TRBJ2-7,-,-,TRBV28,TGTGCCAGCAGTCCCCGAACGAGGATGACCTACGAGCAGTACTTC,CASSPRTRMTYEQYF
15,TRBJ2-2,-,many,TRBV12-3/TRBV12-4,TGTGCCAGCAGTTTCCTCGCAGGGAACACCGGGGAGCTGTTTTTT,CASSFLAGNTGELFF
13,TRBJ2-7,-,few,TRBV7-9,TGTGCCAGCAGCCACCCCCTGACCTACGAGCAGTACTTC,CASSHPLTYEQYF
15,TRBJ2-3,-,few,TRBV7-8,TGTGCCAGCAGCTTACAGGGCTATAGCACAGATACGCAGTATTTT,CASSLQGYSTDTQYF
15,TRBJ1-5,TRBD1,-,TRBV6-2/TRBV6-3,TGTGCCAGCAGTTATTGGGACAGCCGCAATCAGCCCCAGCATTTT,CASSYWDSRNQPQHF
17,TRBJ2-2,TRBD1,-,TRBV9,TGTGCCAGCAGCGAGGGGACAGGGGGTATATGGACCGGGGAGCTGTTTTTT,CASSEGTGGIWTGELFF
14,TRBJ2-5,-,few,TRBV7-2,TGTGCCAGCAGCTTAGATCCCCGGCGCCAGACCCAGTACTTC,CASSLDPRRQTQYF
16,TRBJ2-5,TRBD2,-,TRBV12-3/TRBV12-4,TGTGCCAGCAGGAAAACACTAGCGGGGTACCAAGAGACCCAGTACTTC,CASRKTLAGYQETQYF
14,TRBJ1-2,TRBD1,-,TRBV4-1,TGCGCCAGCAGCGCGATGACAGGGATTCGCGGCTACACCTTC,CASSAMTGIRGYTF
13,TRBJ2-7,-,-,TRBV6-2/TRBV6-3,TGTGCCACCAACGTAGGATTTTCCTACGAGCAGTACTTC,CATNVGFSYEQYF
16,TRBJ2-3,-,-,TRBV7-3,TGTGCCAGCAGTCTGACGGGACACCTTACCACAGATACGCAGTATTTT,CASSLTGHLTTDTQYF
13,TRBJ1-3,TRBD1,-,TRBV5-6,TGTGCCAGCAGCTTTCAGGGGGCGGACACCATATATTTT,CASSFQGADTIYF